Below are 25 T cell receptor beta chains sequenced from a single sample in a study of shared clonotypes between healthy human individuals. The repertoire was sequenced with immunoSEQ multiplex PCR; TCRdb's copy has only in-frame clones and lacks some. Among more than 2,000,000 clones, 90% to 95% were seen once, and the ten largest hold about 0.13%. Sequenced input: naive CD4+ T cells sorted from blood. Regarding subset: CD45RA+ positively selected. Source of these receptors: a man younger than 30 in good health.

Written as DNA, the CDR3 is TGTGCCAGCTCACCAGCCTCGTCACTAGCGGGATCTTCCTACGAGCAGTACTTC. Residues: CASSPASSLAGSSYEQYF. The chain links TRBV18 to TRBJ2-5, with TRBD2 identical over 10 bases. The J call may be wrong; the DNA end is better matched by TRBJ2-7. The CDR3 is 18 amino acids. CDR1 is KGHSH, CDR2 LQKENI, per germline.

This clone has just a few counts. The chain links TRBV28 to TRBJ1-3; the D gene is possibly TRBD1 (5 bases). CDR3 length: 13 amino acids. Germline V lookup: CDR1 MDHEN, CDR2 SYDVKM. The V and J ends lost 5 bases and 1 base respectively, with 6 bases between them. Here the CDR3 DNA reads TGTGCCAGCAGTGACAGTTCTGGAAACACCATATATTTT. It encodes CASSDSSGNTIYF.

For the CDR3, the DNA is TGTGCCAGCAGCGTAGCATGGGGAGTGTACGAGCAGTACTTC. This encodes CASSVAWGVYEQYF. V usage is TRBV9 and J usage is TRBJ2-7; a possible D gene is TRBD2 (5 bases). Trimming removed 0 bases at V and 4 bases at J, with 11 bases between. The CDR3 has 14 amino acids. CDR1 is SGDLS, CDR2 YYNGEE, per germline.

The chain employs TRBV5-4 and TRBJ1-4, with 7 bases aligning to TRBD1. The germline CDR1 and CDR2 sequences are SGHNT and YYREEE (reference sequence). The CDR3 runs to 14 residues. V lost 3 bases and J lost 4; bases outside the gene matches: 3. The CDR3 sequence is CASSSDRINEKLFF. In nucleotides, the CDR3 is TGTGCCAGCAGCTCGGACAGGATTAATGAAAAACTGTTTTTT.

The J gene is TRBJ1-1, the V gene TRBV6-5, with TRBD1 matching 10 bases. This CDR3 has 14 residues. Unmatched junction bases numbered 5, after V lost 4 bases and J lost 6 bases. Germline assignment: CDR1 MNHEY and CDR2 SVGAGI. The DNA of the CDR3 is TGTGCCAGCAGTTCCCTAGGGACAGGGGCTGAAGCTTTCTTT. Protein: CASSSLGTGAEAFF.

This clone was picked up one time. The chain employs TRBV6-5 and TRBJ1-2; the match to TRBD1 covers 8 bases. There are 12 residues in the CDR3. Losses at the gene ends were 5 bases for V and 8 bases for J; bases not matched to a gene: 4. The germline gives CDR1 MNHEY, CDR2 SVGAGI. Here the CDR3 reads CASSQGAQGYTF. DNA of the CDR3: TGTGCCAGCAGTCAGGGGGCGCAGGGCTACACCTTC.

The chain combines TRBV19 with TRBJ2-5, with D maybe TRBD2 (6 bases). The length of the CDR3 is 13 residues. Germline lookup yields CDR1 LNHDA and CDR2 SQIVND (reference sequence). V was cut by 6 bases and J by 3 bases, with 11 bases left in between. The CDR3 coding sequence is TGTGCCAGTAGCCCTCCGGGGGAAGAGACCCAGTACTTC. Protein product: CASSPPGEETQYF.

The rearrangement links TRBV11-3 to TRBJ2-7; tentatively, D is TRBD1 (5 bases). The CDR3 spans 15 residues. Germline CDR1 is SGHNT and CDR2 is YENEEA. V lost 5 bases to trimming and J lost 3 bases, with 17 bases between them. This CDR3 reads CASSPQSTDFYEQYF. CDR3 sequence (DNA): TGTGCCAGCAGCCCCCAGTCGACAGACTTCTACGAGCAGTACTTC.

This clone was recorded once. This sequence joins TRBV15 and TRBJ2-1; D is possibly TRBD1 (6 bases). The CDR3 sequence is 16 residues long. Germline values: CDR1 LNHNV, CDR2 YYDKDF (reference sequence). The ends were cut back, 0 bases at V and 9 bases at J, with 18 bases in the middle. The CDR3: CATSRETGSYLGEQFF. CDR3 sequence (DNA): TGTGCCACCAGCAGAGAAACAGGGTCCTATTTAGGTGAGCAGTTCTTC.

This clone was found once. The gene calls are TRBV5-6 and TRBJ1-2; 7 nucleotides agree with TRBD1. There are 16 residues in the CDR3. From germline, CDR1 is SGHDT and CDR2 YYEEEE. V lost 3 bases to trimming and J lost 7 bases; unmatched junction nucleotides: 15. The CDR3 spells CASSSMGEGAAFGYTF. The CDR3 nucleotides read TGTGCCAGCAGCTCTATGGGCGAGGGGGCAGCTTTTGGCTACACCTTC. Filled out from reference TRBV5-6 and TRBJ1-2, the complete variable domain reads DAGVTQSPTHLIKTRGQQVTLRCSPKSGHDTVSWYQQALGQGPQFIFQYYEEEERQRGNFPDRFSGHQFPNYSSELNVNALLLGDSALYLCASSSMGEGAAFGYTFGSGTRLTVV.

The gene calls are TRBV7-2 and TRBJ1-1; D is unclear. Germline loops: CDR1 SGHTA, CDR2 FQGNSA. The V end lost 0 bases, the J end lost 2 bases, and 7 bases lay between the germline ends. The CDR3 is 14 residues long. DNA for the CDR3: TGTGCCAGCAGCTTAGCAGAGACCAACACTGAAGCTTTCTTT. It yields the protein CASSLAETNTEAFF.

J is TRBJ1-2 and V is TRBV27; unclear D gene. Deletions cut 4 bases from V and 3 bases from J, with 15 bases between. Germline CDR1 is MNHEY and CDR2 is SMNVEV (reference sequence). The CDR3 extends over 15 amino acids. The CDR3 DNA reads TGTGCCAGCAGTTACCCGATACAGACCCACTATGGCTACACCTTC. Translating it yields CASSYPIQTHYGYTF.

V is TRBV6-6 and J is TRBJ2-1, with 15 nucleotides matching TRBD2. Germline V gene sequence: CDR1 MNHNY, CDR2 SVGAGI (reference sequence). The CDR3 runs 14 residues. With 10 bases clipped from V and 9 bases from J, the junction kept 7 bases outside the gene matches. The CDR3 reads CAIRTSGRVGEQFF. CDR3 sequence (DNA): TGTGCCATAAGGACTAGCGGGAGGGTGGGTGAGCAGTTCTTC.

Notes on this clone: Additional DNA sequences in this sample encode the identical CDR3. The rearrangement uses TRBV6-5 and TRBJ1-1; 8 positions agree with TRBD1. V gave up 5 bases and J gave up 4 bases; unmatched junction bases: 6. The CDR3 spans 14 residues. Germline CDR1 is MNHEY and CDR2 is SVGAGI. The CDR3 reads CASSTGQGGTEAFF. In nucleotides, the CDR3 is TGTGCCAGCAGTACCGGACAGGGAGGCACTGAAGCTTTCTTT.

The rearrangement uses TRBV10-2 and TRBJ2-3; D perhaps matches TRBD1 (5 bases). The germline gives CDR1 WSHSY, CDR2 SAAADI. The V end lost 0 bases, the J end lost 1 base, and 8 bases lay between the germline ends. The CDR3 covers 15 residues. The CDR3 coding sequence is TGCGCCAGCAGTGAGTCGGGCAGGGGCACAGATACGCAGTATTTT. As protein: CASSESGRGTDTQYF.

The CDR3 reads CASSPGQPIFNTEAFF. In DNA, the CDR3 is TGTGCCAGCAGCCCTGGACAGCCCATCTTTAACACTGAAGCTTTCTTT. V is TRBV14 and J is TRBJ1-1; possibly TRBD1 for D (6 bases). There are 16 residues in the CDR3. CDR1 and CDR2 from the germline V gene are SGHDN and FVKESK. V lost 4 bases, J lost 2 bases, and 17 bases lay in between.

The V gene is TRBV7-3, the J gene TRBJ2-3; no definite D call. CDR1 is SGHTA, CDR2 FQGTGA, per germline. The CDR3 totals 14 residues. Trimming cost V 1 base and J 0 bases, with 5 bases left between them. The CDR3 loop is CASSLRSSTDTQYF. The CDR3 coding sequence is TGTGCCAGCAGCTTAAGGTCCAGCACAGATACGCAGTATTTT.

The CDR3 protein is CASSYTGTGYEQYF. In DNA form, the CDR3 reads TGTGCCAGCAGCTATACCGGGACAGGGTACGAGCAGTACTTC. The V gene is TRBV7-2, the J gene TRBJ2-7, with 9 bases aligning to TRBD1. The V gene end was trimmed by 4 bases and the J gene end by 4 bases; junction bases not matched to a gene: 5. CDR1 and CDR2 from the germline V gene are SGHTA and FQGNSA. The CDR3 is 14 amino acids.

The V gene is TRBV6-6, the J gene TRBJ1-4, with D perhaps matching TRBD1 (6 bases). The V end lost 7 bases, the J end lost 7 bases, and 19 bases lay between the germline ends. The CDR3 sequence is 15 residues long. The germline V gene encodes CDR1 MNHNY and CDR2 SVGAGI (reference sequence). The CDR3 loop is CASKGRGQEVEKLFF. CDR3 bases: TGTGCCAGCAAGGGGAGGGGACAAGAGGTTGAAAAACTGTTTTTT.

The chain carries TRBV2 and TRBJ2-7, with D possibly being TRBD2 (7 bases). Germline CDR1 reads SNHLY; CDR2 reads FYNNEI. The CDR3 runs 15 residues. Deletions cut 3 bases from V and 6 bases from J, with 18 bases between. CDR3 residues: CASSDLPGGAGEQYF. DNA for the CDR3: TGTGCCAGCAGTGACTTGCCTGGGGGGGCAGGCGAGCAGTACTTC. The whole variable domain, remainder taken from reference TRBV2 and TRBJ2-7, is EPEVTQTPSHQVTQMGQEVILRCVPISNHLYFYWYRQILGQKVEFLVSFYNNEISEKSEIFDDQFSVERPDGSNFTLKIRSTKLEDSAMYFCASSDLPGGAGEQYFGPGTRLTVT.

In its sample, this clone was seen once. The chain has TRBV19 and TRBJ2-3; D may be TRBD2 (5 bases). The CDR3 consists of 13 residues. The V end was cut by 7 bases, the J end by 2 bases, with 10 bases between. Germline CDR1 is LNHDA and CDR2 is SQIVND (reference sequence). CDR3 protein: CASTERTTDTQYF. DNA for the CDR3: TGTGCCAGTACCGAGCGGACCACAGATACGCAGTATTTT.

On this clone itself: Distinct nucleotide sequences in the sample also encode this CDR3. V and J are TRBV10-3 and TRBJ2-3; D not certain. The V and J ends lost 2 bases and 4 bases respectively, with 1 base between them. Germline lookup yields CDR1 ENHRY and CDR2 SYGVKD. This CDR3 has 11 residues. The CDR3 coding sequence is TGTGCCATCAGTGAGGCAGATACGCAGTATTTT. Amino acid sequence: CAISEADTQYF.

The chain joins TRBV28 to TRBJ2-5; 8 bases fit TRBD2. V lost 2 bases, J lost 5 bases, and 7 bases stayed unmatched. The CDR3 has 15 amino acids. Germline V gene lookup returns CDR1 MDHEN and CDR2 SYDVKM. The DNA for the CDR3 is TGTGCCAGCAGTTTAGGAGCGGGGGATCTGGAGACCCAGTACTTC. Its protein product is CASSLGAGDLETQYF.

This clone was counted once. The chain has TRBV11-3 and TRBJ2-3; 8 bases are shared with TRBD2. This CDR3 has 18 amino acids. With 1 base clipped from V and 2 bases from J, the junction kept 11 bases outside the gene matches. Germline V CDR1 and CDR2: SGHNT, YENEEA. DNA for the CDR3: TGTGCCAGCAGCTTAGGCCCCACTAGCGGAGGCTTCACAGATACGCAGTATTTT. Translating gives CASSLGPTSGGFTDTQYF. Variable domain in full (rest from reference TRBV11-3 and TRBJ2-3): EAGVVQSPRYKIIEKKQPVAFWCNPISGHNTLYWYLQNLGQGPELLIRYENEEAVDDSQLPKDRFSAERLKGVDSTLKIQPAELGDSAVYLCASSLGPTSGGFTDTQYFGPGTRLTVL.

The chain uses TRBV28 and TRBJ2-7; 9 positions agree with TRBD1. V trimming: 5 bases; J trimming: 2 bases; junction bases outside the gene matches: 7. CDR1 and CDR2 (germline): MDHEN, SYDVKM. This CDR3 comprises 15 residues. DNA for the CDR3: TGTGCCAGCAGTCGACAGGGGGGAGGGGCCTACGAGCAGTACTTC. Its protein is CASSRQGGGAYEQYF.